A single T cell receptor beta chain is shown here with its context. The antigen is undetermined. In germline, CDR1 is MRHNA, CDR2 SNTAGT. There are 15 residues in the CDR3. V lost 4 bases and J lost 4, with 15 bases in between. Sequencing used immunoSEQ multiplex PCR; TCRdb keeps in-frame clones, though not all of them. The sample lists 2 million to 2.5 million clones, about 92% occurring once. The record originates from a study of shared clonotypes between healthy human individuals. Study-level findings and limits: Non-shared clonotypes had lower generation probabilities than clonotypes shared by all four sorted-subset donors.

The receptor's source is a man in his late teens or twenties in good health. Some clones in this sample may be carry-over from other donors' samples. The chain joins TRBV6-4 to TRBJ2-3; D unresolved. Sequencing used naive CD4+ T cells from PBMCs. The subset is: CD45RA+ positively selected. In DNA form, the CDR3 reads TGTGCCAGCAGTGTTCGCGCAGGCCCATCAGATACGCAGTATTTT. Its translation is CASSVRAGPSDTQYF.